This TCR beta chain was sequenced in a study of T cells in tuberculosis. TCRdb keeps only in-frame clones here, not all; method: immunoSEQ multiplex PCR. The table includes about 29,000 clones, 90% detected once. Findings and caveats of the study: Selection depended on which cryopreserved specimens were available. GEM motif frequencies gave over 60% accuracy; the GMM repertoire gave roughly 87%. Active tuberculosis alpha repertoires lay closer to GMM-specific TCRs than controls'.

Unsorted cryopreserved PBMC were sequenced, averaging around 100,000 T cells per clinical donor. Comment on this clone: Antigen specificity is unknown.

V was trimmed by 3 bases and J by 3 bases, leaving 12 bases between them. This CDR3 has 13 residues. Per the germline V gene, CDR1 is SQVTM and CDR2 is ANQGSEA. This chain connects TRBV29-1 to TRBJ2-7; TRBD1 might be the D (5 bases). This receptor was taken from a donor aged 5-35 years with latent tuberculosis or without tuberculosis infection. Input material: PBMCs. CDR3 amino acids: CSVDLGHGYEQYF. In DNA, the CDR3 is TGCAGCGTTGATTTAGGACACGGCTACGAGCAGTACTTC.